This entry lists 16 T cell receptor beta chains sequenced from one sample in a study of blood T cell repertoires in COVID-19. The table came from immunoSEQ multiplex PCR; TCRdb's copy has only in-frame clones and leaves some out. The table shows hundreds of thousands of clones, with 70% to 85% occurring only once. The sequencing input was peripheral blood. Receptors were obtained from a woman of 80 years or more with acute or convalescent COVID-19.

This clone has only one observation. CDR3 residues: CASNEDRDLGGYTF. CDR3 DNA: TGTGCCAGCAACGAGGACAGGGACCTTGGGGGCTACACCTTC. This sequence joins TRBV6-5 and TRBJ1-2, with 8 bases fitting TRBD1. The V segment lost 7 bases and the J segment 8 bases; nucleotides outside the gene matches: 12. CDR1 is MNHEY, CDR2 SVGAGI, per germline. The CDR3 has 14 amino acids.

The chain is built from TRBV10-3 and TRBJ2-7; 10 positions match TRBD2. Losses at the gene ends were 4 bases for V and 0 bases for J; bases not matched to a gene: 3. This CDR3 is built from 15 residues. Germline CDR1 ENHRY, CDR2 SYGVKD. The CDR3 here is CAISGASGSSYEQYF. In nucleotides, the CDR3 is TGTGCCATCAGTGGAGCTAGCGGGAGCTCCTACGAGCAGTACTTC.

V is TRBV5-1 and J is TRBJ2-3; a weak D match, TRBD2 (6 bases). The V end was cut by 4 bases, the J end by 2 bases, with 14 bases between. Germline V gene lookup returns CDR1 SGHRS and CDR2 YFSETQ. CDR3 length equals 15 residues. The CDR3 bases are TGCGCCAGCAGCGTATTCGGGACTCCCACAGATACGCAGTATTTT. This gives the protein CASSVFGTPTDTQYF.

This sequence joins TRBV4-3 and TRBJ2-1, with 11 nucleotides matching TRBD2. Losses at the gene ends were 2 bases for V and 4 bases for J; bases not matched to a gene: 1. The CDR3 sequence is 15 residues long. CDR1 and CDR2 from the germline V gene are LGHNA and YSLEER. The CDR3 DNA sequence: TGCGCCAGCAGCCAAAGGACTAGCGGGTACAATGAGCAGTTCTTC. This gives the protein CASSQRTSGYNEQFF.

The chain links TRBV19 to TRBJ1-1; 9 bases fit TRBD1. The CDR3 runs 14 residues. V trimming: 6 bases; J trimming: 1 base; junction bases outside the gene matches: 3. Germline loops: CDR1 LNHDA, CDR2 SQIVND (reference sequence). This chain's CDR3 is CASRDRGENTEAFF. CDR3 nucleotides: TGTGCCAGTAGGGACAGGGGAGAGAACACTGAAGCTTTCTTT.

The V call is TRBV5-1, the J call TRBJ2-3; 10 positions agree with TRBD2. Germline-derived CDR1 and CDR2 are SGHRS and YFSETQ. The CDR3 runs 17 residues. The ends lost 5 bases at V and 2 bases at J; junction bases unmatched: 11. The CDR3 protein is CASRWTSGPGNTDTQYF. CDR3 DNA: TGCGCCAGCAGATGGACTAGCGGCCCCGGGAACACAGATACGCAGTATTTT.

The V call is TRBV7-9, the J call TRBJ2-7; TRBD1 agrees at 9 bases. V lost 5 bases, J lost 4 bases, and 9 bases stayed unmatched. The germline V gene encodes CDR1 SEHNR and CDR2 FQNEAQ (reference sequence). The CDR3 contains 15 residues. CDR3 amino acids: CASSPNRGRRYEQYF. The CDR3 DNA reads TGTGCCAGCAGCCCAAACAGGGGGCGAAGGTACGAGCAGTACTTC.

This chain joins TRBV4-3 and TRBJ1-1; D is ambiguous. The germline V gene encodes CDR1 LGHNA and CDR2 YSLEER. The V and J ends lost 4 bases and 1 base respectively, with 10 bases between them. The CDR3 is made up of 14 amino acids. CDR3 nucleotides: TGCGCCAGCAGCCGAGCTATAGAGAACACTGAAGCTTTCTTT. It specifies CASSRAIENTEAFF.

This clone was counted between two and nine times. The chain carries TRBV6-1 and TRBJ1-1; D may be TRBD1 (5 bases). CDR3 length: 15 residues. Germline CDR1 reads MNHNS; CDR2 reads SASEGT. The germline V and J ends were trimmed by 2 bases and 3 bases, with 13 bases remaining between them. The DNA of the CDR3 is TGTGCCAGCAGTGAACAGGGCCTGAGATACACTGAAGCTTTCTTT. This encodes CASSEQGLRYTEAFF.

Only a few counts were recorded for this clone. The V call is TRBV30, the J call TRBJ2-7, with TRBD2 matching 13 bases. Germline V gene sequence: CDR1 GTSNPN, CDR2 SVGIG (reference sequence). V dropped 2 bases and J dropped 3; count of bases not matched to a gene: 7. The CDR3 is 16 residues long. CDR3: CAWSRLGTSGNYEQYF. CDR3 DNA sequence: TGTGCCTGGAGTAGGCTAGGGACTAGCGGGAACTACGAGCAGTACTTC.

The CDR3 region is CASSRQVSGANVLTF. Written as DNA, the CDR3 is TGTGCCAGTAGTCGTCAGGTCTCTGGGGCCAACGTCCTGACTTTC. The gene calls are TRBV19 and TRBJ2-6; D unresolved. The germline V gene encodes CDR1 LNHDA and CDR2 SQIVND (reference sequence). V was clipped by 5 bases and J by 0 bases, with 8 bases between them. The CDR3 consists of 15 residues.

V gene TRBV27 combines with J gene TRBJ2-2; D might be TRBD2 (6 bases). V was clipped by 3 bases and J by 6 bases, with 14 bases between them. The CDR3 loop spans 15 amino acids. From germline, CDR1 is MNHEY and CDR2 SMNVEV (reference sequence). DNA for the CDR3: TGTGCCAGCAGTTTGGTCCGGGAGTTGGCCGGGGAGCTGTTTTTT. As protein: CASSLVRELAGELFF.

This rearrangement joins TRBV6-5 to TRBJ1-6; D gene unclear. Germline values: CDR1 MNHEY, CDR2 SVGAGI. CDR3 size: 15 residues. V was shortened by 0 bases and J by 10 bases, with 13 bases between the two germline ends. CDR3 residues: CASSYSRQPESPLHF. Here the CDR3 DNA reads TGTGCCAGCAGTTACTCGAGGCAGCCGGAATCACCCCTCCACTTT.

V usage is TRBV18 and J usage is TRBJ2-4; weak D call: TRBD2 (6 bases). CDR3 length: 13 residues. Trimming removed 2 bases from V and 9 bases from J, with 11 bases in between. Germline V gives CDR1 KGHSH, CDR2 LQKENI. In DNA form, the CDR3 reads TGTGCCAGCTCACCATCGGGGGAAGGCATTCAGTACTTC. It codes for CASSPSGEGIQYF.

The chain is built from TRBV19 and TRBJ1-1; 8 nucleotides line up with TRBD1. The junction had 12 bases not matched to a gene; V was cut back by 9 bases and J by 0 bases. Per germline, CDR1 LNHDA and CDR2 SQIVND (reference sequence). CDR3 size: 16 residues. CDR3 DNA sequence: TGTGCCAGCCGCATTGGGGACAGGAGATTGAACACTGAAGCTTTCTTT. This encodes CASRIGDRRLNTEAFF.

The V call is TRBV4-1, the J call TRBJ1-2; D may be TRBD1 (6 bases). The CDR3 is 17 amino acids. Germline loops: CDR1 MGHRA, CDR2 YSYEKL. Trimming shortened V by 1 base and J by 3 bases, and 18 bases separated the two germline ends. CDR3 sequence (DNA): TGCGCCAGCAGCCAAGTCCAGATCAGGGGTACTTACTATGGCTACACCTTC. Protein product: CASSQVQIRGTYYGYTF.